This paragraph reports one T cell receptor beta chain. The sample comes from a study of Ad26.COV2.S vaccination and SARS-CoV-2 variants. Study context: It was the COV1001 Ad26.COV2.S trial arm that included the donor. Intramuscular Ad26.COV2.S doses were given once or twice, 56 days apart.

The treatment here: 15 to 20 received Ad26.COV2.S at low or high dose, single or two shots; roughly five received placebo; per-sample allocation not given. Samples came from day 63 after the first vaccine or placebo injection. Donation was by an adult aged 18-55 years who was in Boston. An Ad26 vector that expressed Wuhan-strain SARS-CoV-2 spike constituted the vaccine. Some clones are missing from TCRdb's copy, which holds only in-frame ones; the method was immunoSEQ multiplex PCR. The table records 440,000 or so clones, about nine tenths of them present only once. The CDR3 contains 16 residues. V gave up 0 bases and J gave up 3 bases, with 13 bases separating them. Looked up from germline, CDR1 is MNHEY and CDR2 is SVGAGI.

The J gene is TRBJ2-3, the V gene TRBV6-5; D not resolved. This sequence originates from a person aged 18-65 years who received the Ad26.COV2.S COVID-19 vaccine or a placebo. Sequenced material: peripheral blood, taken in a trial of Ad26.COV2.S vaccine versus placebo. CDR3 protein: CASSYSIFGDTDTQYF. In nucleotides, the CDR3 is TGTGCCAGCAGTTACTCGATTTTTGGGGATACAGATACGCAGTATTTT.